This T cell receptor (beta chain) was sequenced in a study of T-cell memory formation after mild COVID-19. From the 5' RACE reads, TCRdb called clonotypes with MiXCR, one entry per CDR3 protein. The sample lists about 57,000 distinct CDR3 sequences, more than 10% occurring once. The clonotype was recovered from a man between 18 and 35 years old who had mild COVID-19 (a few samples of this study predate the infection). Cell type and time point are not known. Material: PBMCs or a T cell subset sorted from them (not recorded which).

This CDR3 reads CASQGTDETQYF. CDR3 bases: TGTGCCAGTCAGGGGACCGACGAGACCCAGTACTTC. The genes are TRBV6-6 and TRBJ2-5, with D possibly being TRBD1 (6 bases). From germline, CDR1 is MNHNY and CDR2 SVGAGI (reference sequence). This CDR3 is 12 amino acids long. V was pared by 9 bases and J by 5 bases, with 13 bases between.